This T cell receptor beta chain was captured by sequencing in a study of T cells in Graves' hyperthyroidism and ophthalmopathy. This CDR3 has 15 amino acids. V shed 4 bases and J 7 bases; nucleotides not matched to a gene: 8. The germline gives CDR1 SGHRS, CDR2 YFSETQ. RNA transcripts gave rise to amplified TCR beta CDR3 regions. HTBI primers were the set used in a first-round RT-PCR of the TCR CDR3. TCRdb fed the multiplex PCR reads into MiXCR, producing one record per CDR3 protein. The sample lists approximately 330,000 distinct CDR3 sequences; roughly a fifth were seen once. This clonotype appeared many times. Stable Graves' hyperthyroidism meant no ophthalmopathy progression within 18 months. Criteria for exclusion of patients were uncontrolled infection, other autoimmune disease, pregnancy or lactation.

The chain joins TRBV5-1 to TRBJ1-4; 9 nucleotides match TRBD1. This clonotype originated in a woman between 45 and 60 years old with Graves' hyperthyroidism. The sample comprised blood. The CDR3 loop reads CASSPGTGPTEKLFF. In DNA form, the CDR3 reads TGCGCCAGCAGCCCCGGGACAGGGCCTACTGAAAAACTGTTTTTT.